Listed below are T cell receptor beta chains from one sample, sequenced in a study of breast tumors, draining lymph nodes, adjacent tissues. TCRdb re-derived calls from the multiplex PCR reads in MiXCR, one entry per CDR3 protein. The sample includes about 140,000 distinct CDR3 sequences, about 33% of them seen just once. Source material: axillary lymph node tissue. Receptor source: a female donor with breast cancer. Some clones in this sample may be carry-over from other donors' samples. Both conserved end residues are part of each CDR3.

V gene: TRBV2
CDR3 length: 18
J gene: TRBJ1-6
CDR3 protein: CASSSDRGASSRGGPLHF

V gene: TRBV2
CDR3 length: 17
J gene: TRBJ1-3
CDR3 protein: CASMIPGTGGNGNTIYF

V gene: TRBV19
CDR3 length: 14
J gene: TRBJ2-7
CDR3 protein: CASTAGTRPYEQYF

V gene: TRBV13
CDR3 length: 17
J gene: TRBJ2-2
CDR3 protein: CASSEQGFGLYTGELFF

V gene: TRBV27
CDR3 length: 19
J gene: TRBJ2-7
CDR3 protein: CASSFRGTGGTSLPYEQYF

V gene: TRBV6-5
CDR3 length: 13
J gene: TRBJ2-2
CDR3 protein: CASSYSWGGELFF

V gene: TRBV20-1
CDR3 length: 17
J gene: TRBJ1-6
CDR3 protein: CSARPESTPPKNSPLHF

V gene: TRBV7-9
CDR3 length: 15
J gene: TRBJ1-6
CDR3 protein: CASTLLQGANSPLHF

V gene: TRBV29-1
CDR3 length: 14
J gene: TRBJ2-2
CDR3 protein: CSVETGPNTGELFF

V gene: TRBV12-3/TRBV12-4
CDR3 length: 13
J gene: TRBJ1-4
CDR3 protein: CASRDGQGAGLFF

V gene: TRBV3-1
CDR3 length: 14
J gene: TRBJ1-4
CDR3 protein: CASSFSTGNEKLFF

V gene: TRBV2
CDR3 length: 15
J gene: TRBJ2-7
CDR3 protein: CASLRATGRGSEQYF

V gene: TRBV9
CDR3 length: 17
J gene: TRBJ1-5
CDR3 protein: CASSVGTGGIGNQPQHF

V gene: TRBV7-3
CDR3 length: 15
J gene: TRBJ1-6
CDR3 protein: CASSLPTGTNSPLHF

V gene: TRBV6-4
CDR3 length: 13
J gene: TRBJ2-3
CDR3 protein: CASSEGEGDTQYF

V gene: TRBV9
CDR3 length: 14
J gene: TRBJ2-7
CDR3 protein: CASSRTAPSYEQYF

V gene: TRBV7-9
CDR3 length: 15
J gene: TRBJ1-2
CDR3 protein: CASSPPATLTWGYTF

V gene: TRBV5-6
CDR3 length: 14
J gene: TRBJ1-1
CDR3 protein: CASSLQGVYTEAFF

V gene: TRBV5-1
CDR3 length: 16
J gene: TRBJ2-7
CDR3 protein: CASSLSWGTAPYEQYF

V gene: TRBV27
CDR3 length: 13
J gene: TRBJ2-7
CDR3 protein: CASRGQGGYEQYF

V gene: TRBV10-2
CDR3 length: 12
J gene: TRBJ2-1
CDR3 protein: CASSPLGNEQFF

V gene: TRBV27
CDR3 length: 16
J gene: TRBJ2-5
CDR3 protein: CASSFRSSPRGETQYF

V gene: TRBV6-4
CDR3 length: 16
J gene: TRBJ2-2
CDR3 protein: CASSHPRGLSTGELFF

V gene: TRBV6-6
CDR3 length: 17
J gene: TRBJ2-5
CDR3 protein: CASSSGLAGGYQETQYF

V gene: TRBV20-1
CDR3 length: 12
J gene: TRBJ2-7
CDR3 protein: CSARFQTYEQYF

V gene: TRBV7-6
CDR3 length: 15
J gene: TRBJ1-2
CDR3 protein: CASSLESGRAIGYPF

V gene: TRBV28
CDR3 length: 18
J gene: TRBJ1-2
CDR3 protein: CASSSPKNPQTWVGGYTF

V gene: TRBV29-1
CDR3 length: 12
J gene: TRBJ1-2
CDR3 protein: CSVEDSIYGYTF

V gene: TRBV19
CDR3 length: 14
J gene: TRBJ1-5
CDR3 protein: CASTTVGGNQPQHF

V gene: TRBV20-1
CDR3 length: 17
J gene: TRBJ1-6
CDR3 protein: CSARDSGTGAPNSPLHF

V gene: TRBV20-1
CDR3 length: 16
J gene: TRBJ2-3
CDR3 protein: CSVRTGRGAGTDTQYF

V gene: TRBV12-3/TRBV12-4
CDR3 length: 14
J gene: TRBJ1-6
CDR3 protein: CASSLAGGHSPLHF

V gene: TRBV7-6
CDR3 length: 19
J gene: TRBJ2-5
CDR3 protein: CASSLASSGGPGGGRTQYF

V gene: TRBV9
CDR3 length: 13
J gene: TRBJ1-1
CDR3 protein: CASSESPDTEAFF

V gene: TRBV7-6
CDR3 length: 12
J gene: TRBJ1-2
CDR3 protein: CASSRYRDGYTF

V gene: TRBV12-3/TRBV12-4
CDR3 length: 14
J gene: TRBJ2-2
CDR3 protein: CASYGQLNTGELFF

V gene: TRBV30
CDR3 length: 14
J gene: TRBJ2-7
CDR3 protein: CAWKLGQGTYEQYF

V gene: TRBV19
CDR3 length: 18
J gene: TRBJ1-3
CDR3 protein: CASSIIQTAGDSGNTIYF

V gene: TRBV20-1
CDR3 length: 8
J gene: TRBJ2-6
CDR3 protein: CSAKVLTF

V gene: TRBV2
CDR3 length: 14
J gene: TRBJ2-2
CDR3 protein: CASLRTANTGELFF

V gene: TRBV28
CDR3 length: 14
J gene: TRBJ2-7
CDR3 protein: CASSFSPATYEQYF

V gene: TRBV11-2
CDR3 length: 16
J gene: TRBJ2-5
CDR3 protein: CASSQPGLAGVETQYF

V gene: TRBV2
CDR3 length: 14
J gene: TRBJ2-3
CDR3 protein: CASVDGGQSDTQYF

V gene: TRBV29-1
CDR3 length: 16
J gene: TRBJ2-5
CDR3 protein: CSVEGTGGQTQETQYF

V gene: TRBV25-1
CDR3 length: 13
J gene: TRBJ2-3
CDR3 protein: CAGSDPDLDTQYF

V gene: TRBV6-6
CDR3 length: 15
J gene: TRBJ1-6
CDR3 protein: CASSPNRGGNSPLHF

V gene: TRBV14
CDR3 length: 16
J gene: TRBJ2-2
CDR3 protein: CASSPSPERGTGELFF

V gene: TRBV19
CDR3 length: 17
J gene: TRBJ1-5
CDR3 protein: CASGRTDAVYSNQPQHF

V gene: TRBV11-3
CDR3 length: 19
J gene: TRBJ1-5
CDR3 protein: CASSLEPPGQSLSNQPQHF